Below, one T cell receptor (beta chain) is given with its context. Its antigen is unknown. The input lacks base qualities; no much larger clone sits a single base away. TCRbeta repertoires were measured from mRNA instead of genomic DNA, an approach that captures expressed receptors. Without any cell sorting, leukocytes from the buffy coat were collected into Trizol, and RNA was extracted using the Direct-zol RNA MiniPrep Plus kit. To separate plasma, buffy coat and red blood cells, EDTA blood tubes were immediately centrifuged at 4 degrees C. The record originates from a study of robustness of blood B and T cell sequencing (dated by TCRdb to 2017 to 2018). Context from the whole study: The goal of the study was to figure out the amount of peripheral blood required to reliably characterize the TCRbeta and IgG repertoires of an individual. TCRbeta and IgG repertoires were quantified in each of the ten or so independently drawn blood samples. Two replicate TCRbeta cDNA libraries were prepared from one shared RNA pool from a single 10 ml draw, serving as technical replicates.

Germline trimming: 0 bases from V, 9 bases from J; junction bases outside gene matches: 16. There are 17 amino acids in the CDR3, from cysteine to phenylalanine inclusive. The kept DNA is CDR3 alone, 51 bases in frame from the first base. Sequences LNHNV (CDR1) and YYDKDF (CDR2) are obtained from the germline V gene (reference sequence). Receptor amplification or capture employed PCR. The reads were generated on an Illumina MiSeq. Synthesis of cDNA relied on SMARTScribe reverse transcriptase together with a 5' template-switch oligo that added a universal priming site. The template-switch oligo carried a 12-nucleotide random unique molecular identifier (UMI) that tagged each cDNA molecule. During reverse transcription, TCRbeta transcripts were targeted by chain-specific reverse primers. Leftover template-switch adapters were removed by uracil DNA glycosylase treatment, and cDNA was purified using a Qiagen MinElute kit. The first PCR ran for approximately 23 cycles with KAPA HiFi HotStart ReadyMix and step-out primers, divided among four 50 microliter reactions. First-round PCR products were gel-purified before further amplification. Illumina Nextera adapters were attached in a second roughly 8-cycle PCR, after which libraries were purified and pooled. For each TCRbeta molecule, the UMI barcode was captured by a 50-nucleotide 5' read. For the original study's pipeline: Reads were grouped by UMI into consensus reads using the MIGEC toolkit. PEAR was used to merge forward and reverse consensus reads, producing the final reads. A custom decontamination script removed identical UMI-sequence pairs shared across libraries, treating them as cross-sample contamination. V(D)J assignment and CDR3 extraction were performed with MIGMAP, a wrapper around IgBLAST. TCR clonotypes were defined by identical V gene, J gene and CDR3 amino acid sequence; CDR1 and CDR2 were not sequenced. TCRdb took the public reads, trimmed them with fastp at Q25, ran MiXCR for clone calling and kept in-frame beta chains. Rows are combined by CDR3 protein, so each entry shows the most common genes and DNA. TCRdb, not the original authors, processed these V and J calls. The sample profile shows about 4,000 distinct CDR3 sequences; over 50% of them were found once. The ten largest clones represent over 20% of the sample.

Overall study outcomes, separate from this receptor: One pair of TCRbeta libraries showed evidence of cross-contamination, likely from batch processing; the shared UMI-sequence pairs were removed. Of the top 10,000 TCRbeta clonotypes in one technical replicate library, almost 95% were also found in the other technical replicate library. When 3 or 4 tubes (roughly 28-45 ml blood) were combined, saturation was approached in coverage of the top 10,000 TCRbeta clonotypes. Pooling tubes did not increase the overlap of rare TCRbeta clonotypes, which implies that much larger blood volumes would be needed to capture rare TCRbeta clonotypes. The 1,000 most abundant TCRbeta clonotypes from the pooled draws were detected in every single 10 ml sample. EDTA tubes required immediate fractionation, limiting use in multi-site collections. A full plateau was not reached by TCRbeta rarefaction curves, suggesting under-sequencing or many low-abundance clonotypes.

Material: peripheral blood. The V gene is TRBV15 and the J gene is TRBJ2-5; TRBD2 aligns with 7 central bases. The source of this sequence is a human donor in good health. The nucleotides are TGTGCCACCAGCAGAGATACCTCCGGGAGGTTCAATCGGGCCCAGTACTTC. This yields the protein CATSRDTSGRFNRAQYF.